Shown below are 10 T cell receptor beta chains from a single sample sequenced in a study of Graves' ophthalmopathy and Graves' hyperthyroidism. RNA transcripts yielded amplified TCR beta CDR3 regions. HTBI primers served in a first-round RT-PCR, which a second-round multiplex PCR followed. MiXCR, run by TCRdb on the multiplex PCR reads, gives a single entry per CDR3 protein. The sample carries approximately 160,000 distinct CDR3 sequences, under 45% recorded once. The sequenced sample consisted of peripheral blood. These receptors originate from a man younger than 45 with Graves' ophthalmopathy.

This chain links TRBV12-3 or TRBV12-4 with TRBJ2-3, with D unresolved. The CDR3 length is 14 residues. V lost 5 bases, J lost 3 bases, and 12 bases lay in between. The CDR3 DNA follows: TGTGCCAGCAGTCCTTCACGCAGTACAGATACGCAGTATTTT. Its protein product is CASSPSRSTDTQYF.

This clonotype was seen ten or more times. The chain uses TRBV6-4 and TRBJ2-7; 8 bases map to TRBD1. Germline lookup yields CDR1 MRHNA and CDR2 SNTAGT. The CDR3 totals 17 residues. V lost 5 bases to trimming and J lost 2 bases; unmatched junction nucleotides: 14. CDR3 sequence reads: CASSQIYRQGFTYEQYF. CDR3 DNA sequence: TGTGCCAGCAGTCAGATATACCGACAGGGGTTTACCTACGAGCAGTACTTC.

This clonotype was seen repeatedly, ten times or more. The V and J genes are TRBV9 and TRBJ2-7; 10 bases map to TRBD2. The CDR3 sequence is 16 residues long. Per germline, CDR1 SGDLS and CDR2 YYNGEE. The V gene end was trimmed by 2 bases and the J gene end by 5 bases; junction bases not matched to a gene: 10. This CDR3 is CASSVQREGLYHEQYF. The DNA of the CDR3 is TGTGCCAGCAGCGTTCAGCGGGAGGGCCTTTACCACGAGCAGTACTTC.

This clonotype has at least ten counts. CDR3 DNA: TGTGCCAGCAGCTTACCTCAAGAGGGGGGGCAGTACTTC. Amino acid sequence: CASSLPQEGGQYF. J is TRBJ2-7 and V is TRBV7-9; D possibly matches TRBD1 or TRBD2 (6 bases each). CDR3 length: 13 amino acids. Trimming shortened V by 2 bases and J by 9 bases, and 14 bases separated the two germline ends. Germline V gene lookup returns CDR1 SEHNR and CDR2 FQNEAQ (reference sequence).

The gene calls are TRBV24-1 and TRBJ2-7; 10 positions match TRBD1. The germline V gene has CDR1 KGHDR and CDR2 SFDVKD. V gave up 5 bases and J gave up 3 bases; unmatched junction bases: 6. The CDR3 is made up of 15 amino acids. The CDR3 DNA sequence: TGTGCCACCAGTGCTCGCCGGGACAGGGGCTACGAGCAGTACTTC. It yields the protein CATSARRDRGYEQYF.

The chain couples TRBV6-2 or TRBV6-3 to TRBJ2-7; 8 nucleotides match TRBD1. Unmatched junction bases numbered 4, after V lost 7 bases and J lost 2 bases. Germline CDR1 MNHEY, CDR2 SVGEGT. The CDR3 sequence is 13 residues long. The CDR3 sequence: CASKQGVTYEQYF. CDR3 nucleotide sequence: TGTGCCAGCAAACAGGGGGTTACCTACGAGCAGTACTTC.

The chain combines TRBV6-1 with TRBJ2-5; 7 bases line up with TRBD2. V dropped 10 bases and J dropped 4; count of bases not matched to a gene: 6. CDR3 size: 12 residues. The germline CDR1 and CDR2 sequences are MNHNS and SASEGT. This chain's CDR3 is CATGLVRETQYF. CDR3 DNA: TGTGCCACCGGACTAGTCCGAGAGACCCAGTACTTC.

This clonotype has a single count. The rearrangement uses TRBV6-2 or TRBV6-3 and TRBJ2-5; weak D call: TRBD1 (6 bases). V shed 6 bases and J shed 5 bases, with 16 bases lying between them. The germline CDR1 and CDR2 sequences are MNHEY and SVGEGT. This CDR3 is built from 14 residues. As DNA, the CDR3 is TGTGCCAGCAGAATACAGGGTTCGGAGGAGACCCAGTACTTC. Its translation is CASRIQGSEETQYF.

The chain employs TRBV2 and TRBJ2-7, with TRBD2 matching 12 bases. The CDR3 totals 12 residues. The V gene end was trimmed by 7 bases and the J gene end by 7 bases; junction bases not matched to a gene: 2. CDR1 and CDR2 from the germline V gene are SNHLY and FYNNEI. The CDR3: CASTLAGGEQYF. In nucleotides, the CDR3 is TGTGCCAGCACCCTAGCGGGAGGGGAGCAGTACTTC. Together with reference TRBV2 and TRBJ2-7, the CDR3 gives the full variable domain: EPEVTQTPSHQVTQMGQEVILRCVPISNHLYFYWYRQILGQKVEFLVSFYNNEISEKSEIFDDQFSVERPDGSNFTLKIRSTKLEDSAMYFCASTLAGGEQYFGPGTRLTVT.

The V gene is TRBV20-1, the J gene TRBJ2-5; D possibly corresponds to TRBD2 (6 bases). The CDR3 runs 14 residues. Trimming pared 3 bases from V and 1 base from J, leaving 12 bases between. Germline V CDR1 and CDR2: DFQATT, SNEGSKA (reference sequence). This chain's CDR3 is CSARPGSSQETQYF. CDR3 nucleotides: TGCAGTGCTAGGCCCGGGAGTAGCCAAGAGACCCAGTACTTC.